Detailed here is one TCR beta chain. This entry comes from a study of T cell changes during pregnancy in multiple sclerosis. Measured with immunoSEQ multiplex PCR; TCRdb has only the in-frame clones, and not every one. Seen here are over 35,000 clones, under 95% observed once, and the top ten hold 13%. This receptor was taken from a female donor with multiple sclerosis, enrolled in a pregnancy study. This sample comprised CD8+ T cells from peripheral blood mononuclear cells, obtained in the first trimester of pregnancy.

The CDR3 protein is CASSQAGTGTEFYSTEAFF. Here the CDR3 DNA reads TGTGCCAGCAGCCAAGCCGGAACCGGGACAGAATTTTACAGCACTGAAGCTTTCTTT. V and J are TRBV14 and TRBJ1-1; TRBD1 matches 7 bases. The trim removed 1 base at V and 4 bases at J, leaving 18 bases unmatched. The germline CDR1 and CDR2 sequences are SGHDN and FVKESK. This CDR3 comprises 19 residues. The whole variable domain, filled in from reference TRBV14 and TRBJ1-1, reads EAGVTQFPSHSVIEKGQTVTLRCDPISGHDNLYWYRRVMGKEIKFLLHFVKESKQDESGMPNNRFLAERTGGTYSTLKVQPAELEDSGVYFCASSQAGTGTEFYSTEAFFGQGTRLTVV.